The 28 T cell receptor beta chains in this list originate from one sample, sequenced in a study of shared clonotypes between healthy human individuals. Profiling relied on immunoSEQ multiplex PCR, and the TCRdb table lists in-frame clones only, not all of them. The repertoire has 2 million to 2.5 million clones, 93% of them found once; the top ten carry 0.39%. The specimen was naive CD4+ T cells from PBMCs. The sample's subset: CD45RA+ positively selected. Receptors were obtained from a man younger than 35 in good health. Some clones in this sample may be carry-over from other donors' samples.

V gene TRBV5-4 combines with J gene TRBJ1-1; TRBD1 might be the D (6 bases). CDR1 is SGHNT and CDR2 is YYREEE in the germline V gene (reference sequence). Trimming left V 0 bases short and J 3 bases short, with 9 bases between. The length of the CDR3 is 14 residues. CDR3 nucleotides: TGTGCCAGCAGCTTGGGGACAGCTCACACTGAAGCTTTCTTT. Protein product: CASSLGTAHTEAFF. The full variable domain, its missing parts supplied by reference TRBV5-4 and TRBJ1-1, is ETGVTQSPTHLIKTRGQQVTLRCSSQSGHNTVSWYQQALGQGPQFIFQYYREEENGRGNFPPRFSGLQFPNYSSELNVNALELDDSALYLCASSLGTAHTEAFFGQGTRLTVV.

This clone is a singleton in its sample. The chain uses TRBV6-1 and TRBJ2-7; D is undetermined. The germline CDR1 and CDR2 sequences are MNHNS and SASEGT. CDR3 size: 13 residues. Trimming cost V 6 bases and J 0 bases, with 9 bases left between them. CDR3 loop: CASSPGLSYEQYF. For the CDR3, the DNA is TGTGCCAGCAGCCCAGGTCTCTCCTACGAGCAGTACTTC.

The chain carries TRBV4-2 and TRBJ1-1; TRBD1 might be the D (6 bases). Looked up from germline, CDR1 is LGHNA and CDR2 is YNFKEQ. The V gene lost 2 bases and the J gene lost 6 bases, with 10 bases spanning the gap. This CDR3 is built from 13 residues. The CDR3 nucleotides are TGTGCCAGCAGCCAAACAGGGAGGGCTGAAGCTTTCTTT. Translation: CASSQTGRAEAFF.

This chain links TRBV2 with TRBJ1-2, with D possibly TRBD1 on 5 matching bases. The germline CDR1 and CDR2 sequences are SNHLY and FYNNEI. This CDR3 has 14 amino acids. V lost 4 bases to trimming and J lost 8 bases, with 17 bases between them. As DNA, the CDR3 is TGTGCCAGCAGTGGGGACTGGAACTATGGCGGCTACACCTTC. As protein: CASSGDWNYGGYTF. The full variable domain, its missing parts supplied by reference TRBV2 and TRBJ1-2, is EPEVTQTPSHQVTQMGQEVILRCVPISNHLYFYWYRQILGQKVEFLVSFYNNEISEKSEIFDDQFSVERPDGSNFTLKIRSTKLEDSAMYFCASSGDWNYGGYTFGSGTRLTVV.

The chain is built from TRBV11-2 and TRBJ2-7; D possibly corresponds to TRBD2 (6 bases). V lost 8 bases, J lost 1 base, and 24 bases lay in between. The CDR3 covers 17 residues. The V gene's germline CDR1 is SGHAT and CDR2 FQNNGV. This CDR3 reads CASGPKNLADRSYEQYF. CDR3 nucleotides: TGTGCCAGCGGGCCGAAGAATTTAGCGGATCGATCCTACGAGCAGTACTTC.

About this clone itself: In the same sample, other DNA sequences code for this CDR3. V usage is TRBV7-2 and J usage is TRBJ2-1; D may be TRBD1 or TRBD2 (5 bases each). Trimming shortened V by 5 bases and J by 1 base, and 12 bases separated the two germline ends. Germline V gives CDR1 SGHTA, CDR2 FQGNSA. This CDR3 contains 15 residues. The CDR3 region is CASSLTGTSYNEQFF. The CDR3, as DNA: TGTGCCAGCAGCCTTACCGGGACGTCCTACAATGAGCAGTTCTTC.

Points on this clone: Distinct nucleotide sequences in the sample also encode this CDR3. This chain connects TRBV5-1 to TRBJ2-7; 9 bases line up with TRBD2. Germline V CDR1 and CDR2: SGHRS, YFSETQ. The CDR3 length is 15 residues. Trimming took 0 bases from V and 1 from J; bases not matched to a gene: 2. CDR3 sequence reads: CASSLGAGGSYEQYF. CDR3 in DNA: TGCGCCAGCAGCTTGGGCGCGGGAGGGTCCTACGAGCAGTACTTC.

This rearrangement joins TRBV27 to TRBJ1-1; no definite D call. The germline V gene has CDR1 MNHEY and CDR2 SMNVEV (reference sequence). Deletions cut 4 bases from V and 6 bases from J, with 6 bases between. The CDR3 covers 11 residues. The CDR3 DNA follows: TGTGCCAGCAGTTCCTTTGCTGAAGCTTTCTTT. Translating gives CASSSFAEAFF.

This clone was seen more than once but under ten times. Other nucleotide sequences from this sample produce the same CDR3. The chain carries TRBV2 and TRBJ1-5; TRBD1 aligns across 9 bases. J lost 4 bases, V lost 8 bases, and 3 bases had no gene match. CDR1 is SNHLY and CDR2 is FYNNEI in the germline V gene. There are 13 residues in the CDR3. Written as DNA, the CDR3 is TGTGCCAGCTCCGGGACAGGGAATCAGCCCCAGCATTTT. Encoded protein: CASSGTGNQPQHF.

The chain has TRBV28 and TRBJ2-7, with D possibly TRBD1 on 5 matching bases. The ends were cut back, 4 bases at V and 5 bases at J, with 18 bases in the middle. Germline values: CDR1 MDHEN, CDR2 SYDVKM. The CDR3 length is 15 residues. The CDR3 loop reads CASSSPGQGMNEQYF. The CDR3 coding sequence is TGTGCCAGCAGTTCCCCAGGGCAGGGTATGAACGAGCAGTACTTC.

This clone was picked up a small number of times. This rearrangement joins TRBV28 to TRBJ1-1; tentatively, D is TRBD1 (5 bases). Germline lookup yields CDR1 MDHEN and CDR2 SYDVKM. This CDR3 is built from 13 residues. Deletions cut 3 bases from V and 11 bases from J, with 16 bases between. CDR3 region: CASSLLDTHGAFF. The DNA for the CDR3 is TGTGCCAGCAGTTTGTTGGACACCCACGGGGCTTTCTTT.

The V call is TRBV28, the J call TRBJ1-2; weak D call: TRBD1 (5 bases). CDR1 is MDHEN and CDR2 is SYDVKM in the germline V gene. With 1 base removed from V and 8 bases from J, the gap between germline ends came to 17 bases. The CDR3 consists of 15 residues. Written as DNA, the CDR3 is TGTGCCAGCAGTTTATTGCCAGGGAGTGACCGGGGCTACACCTTC. It is translated as CASSLLPGSDRGYTF.

This clone has more than one count but fewer than ten. The chain couples TRBV2 to TRBJ1-1, with D possibly being TRBD1 (5 bases). V gave up 3 bases and J gave up 3 bases, with 17 bases separating them. This CDR3 contains 16 residues. Germline loops: CDR1 SNHLY, CDR2 FYNNEI. This CDR3 reads CASSDNRQRGDTEAFF. CDR3 in DNA: TGTGCCAGCAGTGACAACAGACAGCGCGGGGACACTGAAGCTTTCTTT.

This clone was detected once. The chain uses TRBV6-6 and TRBJ2-5; D is tentatively TRBD1 or TRBD2 (6 bases each). CDR1 is MNHNY and CDR2 is SVGAGI in the germline V gene (reference sequence). Trimming stripped 2 bases from V and 1 base from J, with 14 bases between. The CDR3 consists of 16 residues. The CDR3 bases are TGTGCCAGCAGTTACCCGAACAAGGGGGGCCAAGAGACCCAGTACTTC. This codes for CASSYPNKGGQETQYF.

The V gene is TRBV15, the J gene TRBJ1-4; TRBD1 is a possible D gene (5 bases). There are 15 residues in the CDR3. Trimming took off 5 bases at V and 8 bases at J, with 18 bases between the two ends. Per germline, CDR1 LNHNV and CDR2 YYDKDF (reference sequence). In DNA form, the CDR3 reads TGTGCCACCAGCCTCCGGGGGAGGGGTGGGGAAAAACTGTTTTTT. Its protein is CATSLRGRGGEKLFF.

This clone was seen only once. V is TRBV18 and J is TRBJ2-6; D might be TRBD1 or TRBD2, each matching 5 bases. The germline CDR1 and CDR2 sequences are KGHSH and LQKENI. V lost 3 bases to trimming and J lost 2 bases, with 8 bases between them. The CDR3 is 15 residues long. DNA of the CDR3: TGTGCCAGCTCACCGGGGGAAACTGGGGCCAACGTCCTGACTTTC. Amino acids: CASSPGETGANVLTF.

V gene TRBV28 combines with J gene TRBJ2-7, with TRBD2 identical over 8 bases. The CDR3 length is 13 residues. Per the germline V gene, CDR1 is MDHEN and CDR2 is SYDVKM. Unmatched junction bases numbered 14, after V lost 10 bases and J lost 9 bases. The CDR3 here is CATSGTRAFGQYF. The CDR3 nucleotides are TGTGCCACCAGCGGGACTAGGGCCTTCGGGCAGTACTTC.

This clone showed up just a few times. This chain uses TRBV6-1 with TRBJ2-1; the D gene is possibly TRBD2 (5 bases). The V gene lost 6 bases and the J gene lost 9 bases, with 21 bases spanning the gap. This CDR3 spans 15 amino acids. CDR1 and CDR2 from the germline V gene are MNHNS and SASEGT. In DNA, the CDR3 is TGTGCCAGCAGGCCCCAGCCGGGGATGTTAGGTGAGCAGTTCTTC. It translates to CASRPQPGMLGEQFF.

The V call is TRBV5-1, the J call TRBJ2-1, with 9 bases matching TRBD2. The germline V gene has CDR1 SGHRS and CDR2 YFSETQ. The CDR3 has 17 residues. V shed 4 bases and J 4 bases; nucleotides not matched to a gene: 12. Written as DNA, the CDR3 is TGCGCCAGCAGCCTGGGTTCGGTTAGCGGGAGATACAATGAGCAGTTCTTC. It translates to CASSLGSVSGRYNEQFF.

This rearrangement joins TRBV15 to TRBJ1-4, with 10 bases aligning to TRBD1. The CDR3 contains 14 residues. The J segment lost 7 bases and the V segment lost 6 bases, leaving 5 bases of the junction unmatched. CDR1 is LNHNV, CDR2 YYDKDF, per germline (reference sequence). The CDR3 sequence is CATSFWTGGEKLFF. The CDR3 region has the DNA TGTGCCACCAGTTTCTGGACAGGGGGTGAAAAACTGTTTTTT.

Details on this clone: At one end the junction does not follow the germline gene, possibly because of a read error. Other DNA sequences of this sample code for an identical CDR3. The chain employs TRBV12-5 and TRBJ2-7; TRBD2 might be the D (6 bases). Germline CDR1 LGHNT, CDR2 FRNRAP. The CDR3 is 13 residues long. Here the CDR3 DNA reads TGTGCTAGTGGATTGGGGGGTTCCTACGAGCAGTACTTC. This encodes CASGLGGSYEQYF.

The chain recombines TRBV4-3 with TRBJ1-2, with 9 bases aligning to TRBD1. The germline V gene has CDR1 LGHNA and CDR2 YSLEER. This CDR3 region has 16 residues. Germline trimming cut 4 bases from V and 2 bases from J; bases unmatched to any gene: 8. The CDR3 sequence is CASSPKWTGENYGYTF. In DNA, the CDR3 is TGCGCCAGCAGCCCTAAATGGACAGGGGAGAACTATGGCTACACCTTC.

This sequence joins TRBV11-2 and TRBJ2-1; TRBD2 matches 14 bases. V lost 3 bases and J lost 3; bases outside the gene matches: 1. Germline V gene sequence: CDR1 SGHAT, CDR2 FQNNGV. The CDR3 has 16 residues. The CDR3 loop reads CASSFGTSGGYNEQFF. CDR3 nucleotide sequence: TGTGCCAGCAGCTTTGGGACTAGCGGGGGCTACAATGAGCAGTTCTTC.

The chain couples TRBV29-1 to TRBJ1-4; D unresolved. The CDR3 has 14 amino acids. Trimming removed 6 bases at V and 0 bases at J, with 11 bases between. The germline V gene encodes CDR1 SQVTM and CDR2 ANQGSEA. The CDR3 spells CSVPERATNEKLFF. The CDR3 bases are TGCAGCGTCCCAGAGAGGGCAACTAATGAAAAACTGTTTTTT.

The chain has TRBV29-1 and TRBJ2-5; no clear D. The germline V gene encodes CDR1 SQVTM and CDR2 ANQGSEA. The CDR3 is 11 residues long. V lost 5 bases, J lost 5 bases, and 9 bases lay in between. This CDR3 reads CSVPVGETQYF. CDR3 nucleotide sequence: TGCAGCGTTCCGGTGGGGGAGACCCAGTACTTC.

The rearrangement joins TRBV7-9 to TRBJ2-1, with D perhaps TRBD2 (6 bases). The CDR3 is made up of 14 amino acids. CDR1 and CDR2 (germline): SEHNR, FQNEAQ (reference sequence). V was cut by 3 bases and J by 12 bases, with 18 bases left in between. The CDR3 sequence: CASSFIGGTSGQFF. CDR3 coding DNA: TGTGCCAGCAGCTTCATCGGGGGAACATCCGGGCAGTTCTTC. Complete variable domain (other parts from reference TRBV7-9 and TRBJ2-1): DTGVSQNPRHKITKRGQNVTFRCDPISEHNRLYWYRQTLGQGPEFLTYFQNEAQLEKSRLLSDRFSAERPKGSFSTLEIQRTEQGDSAMYLCASSFIGGTSGQFFGPGTRLTVL.

The chain employs TRBV9 and TRBJ2-1; 7 nucleotides match TRBD2. The length of the CDR3 is 15 residues. The J segment lost 3 bases and the V segment lost 0 bases, leaving 3 bases of the junction unmatched. Looked up from germline, CDR1 is SGDLS and CDR2 is YYNGEE. Here the CDR3 DNA reads TGTGCCAGCAGCGTAGGGGACTATCTCTACAATGAGCAGTTCTTC. This encodes CASSVGDYLYNEQFF. Based on the CDR3 plus reference TRBV9 and TRBJ2-1, the full variable domain is DSGVTQTPKHLITATGQRVTLRCSPRSGDLSVYWYQQSLDQGLQFLIQYYNGEERAKGNILERFSAQQFPDLHSELNLSSLELGDSALYFCASSVGDYLYNEQFFGPGTRLTVL.

Regarding this clone: This sample includes further DNA sequences coding for the same CDR3. The V gene is TRBV28, the J gene TRBJ2-3; D not resolved. Trimming took off 2 bases at V and 2 bases at J, with 2 bases between the two ends. CDR3 length: 12 residues. Germline loops: CDR1 MDHEN, CDR2 SYDVKM. CDR3 coding DNA: TGTGCCAGCAGTTTAGTCACAGATACGCAGTATTTT. Protein product: CASSLVTDTQYF. Variable domain in full (rest from reference TRBV28 and TRBJ2-3): DVKVTQSSRYLVKRTGEKVFLECVQDMDHENMFWYRQDPGLGLRLIYFSYDVKMKEKGDIPEGYSVSREKKERFSLILESASTNQTSMYLCASSLVTDTQYFGPGTRLTVL.